A single sample is the source of the 20 T cell receptor beta chains below, sequenced in a study of T cell clones after liver transplantation. The repertoire was sequenced with immunoSEQ multiplex PCR; TCRdb's copy has only in-frame clones and lacks some. The repertoire includes 45,000 to 55,000 clones, around 85% of them detected once, and 7.5% to 10% sits in the top ten. The starting material was CD4+ T cells from blood, obtained before liver transplant. These receptors came from a human donor who received a liver transplant.

The chain couples TRBV9 to TRBJ2-5, with 12 bases aligning to TRBD1. Germline V gene sequence: CDR1 SGDLS, CDR2 YYNGEE. The length of the CDR3 is 16 residues. Losses at the gene ends were 4 bases for V and 5 bases for J; bases not matched to a gene: 9. CDR3 sequence (DNA): TGTGCCAGCAGCATTACCGGGACAGGGGGCTGGGAGACCCAGTACTTC. Encoded protein: CASSITGTGGWETQYF.

J is TRBJ2-5 and V is TRBV30, with D maybe TRBD2 (7 bases). Germline V gene sequence: CDR1 GTSNPN, CDR2 SVGIG (reference sequence). Trimming removed 4 bases from V and 4 bases from J, with 10 bases in between. The CDR3 is made up of 12 amino acids. CDR3 nucleotide sequence: TGTGCCTGGACTAGGGGGGGAGAGACCCAGTACTTC. Its protein product is CAWTRGGETQYF.

This chain uses TRBV14 with TRBJ2-1; D not certain. The CDR3 is 14 residues long. Germline V gene data show CDR1 as SGHDN and CDR2 as FVKESK. V dropped 1 base and J dropped 12 bases, with 16 bases sitting between them. CDR3 nucleotides: TGTGCCAGCAGCCAAGTACCATCGGCGCATGGGCAGTTCTTC. Translating it yields CASSQVPSAHGQFF.

For the CDR3, the DNA is TGTGCCAGCAGCTTAGGGGAAGTAGGCTACACCTTC. It codes for CASSLGEVGYTF. The chain links TRBV7-9 to TRBJ1-2; D is ambiguous. CDR1 is SEHNR, CDR2 FQNEAQ, per germline (reference sequence). This CDR3 comprises 12 residues. V lost 1 base to trimming and J lost 8 bases, with 8 bases between them.

The chain joins TRBV5-4 to TRBJ2-7; the D gene is possibly TRBD2 (6 bases). V was cut by 0 bases and J by 5 bases, with 6 bases left in between. The CDR3 runs 12 residues. CDR1 SGHNT and CDR2 YYREEE come from the germline V gene (reference sequence). DNA of the CDR3: TGTGCCAGCAGCTTGGCGGGGGACGAGCAGTACTTC. Its translation is CASSLAGDEQYF.

The chain is built from TRBV27 and TRBJ2-7, with D possibly being TRBD2 (5 bases). V gave up 3 bases and J gave up 7 bases, with 16 bases separating them. This CDR3 is 14 amino acids long. Germline-derived CDR1 and CDR2 are MNHEY and SMNVEV (reference sequence). The CDR3 nucleotides are TGTGCCAGCAGTTTCCTGGACTCACAGTGGGAGCAGTACTTC. Translating gives CASSFLDSQWEQYF.

This clone was counted between two and nine times. The chain is built from TRBV28 and TRBJ2-1, with a possible D match to TRBD2 (5 bases). CDR1 is MDHEN and CDR2 is SYDVKM in the germline V gene. The CDR3 spans 15 residues. V was pared by 3 bases and J by 2 bases, with 11 bases between. The CDR3 reads CASSLGGLTYNEQFF. The CDR3 DNA sequence: TGTGCCAGCAGTTTGGGCGGGCTCACCTACAATGAGCAGTTCTTC.

The DNA for the CDR3 is TGTGCCACCAGCAGAGATCAGGGGTCCTACAATGAGCAGTTCTTC. Protein sequence: CATSRDQGSYNEQFF. The V gene is TRBV15, the J gene TRBJ2-1, with a possible D match to TRBD1 (6 bases). The CDR3 contains 15 residues. Trimming left V 0 bases short and J 1 base short, with 7 bases between. Germline V lookup: CDR1 LNHNV, CDR2 YYDKDF (reference sequence).

A single count supports this clone. CDR3 protein: CASSLWDSLTDTQYF. In DNA form, the CDR3 reads TGTGCCAGCAGCTTGTGGGACTCCCTCACAGATACGCAGTATTTT. J is TRBJ2-3 and V is TRBV7-2; a weak D match, TRBD2 (6 bases). The V end lost 3 bases, the J end lost 2 bases, and 12 bases lay between the germline ends. The CDR3 extends over 15 amino acids. Germline CDR1 is SGHTA and CDR2 is FQGNSA.

The rearrangement uses TRBV5-1 and TRBJ2-7; possible D gene TRBD2, 5 bases. This CDR3 is built from 13 residues. Germline values: CDR1 SGHRS, CDR2 YFSETQ. Trimming shortened V by 2 bases and J by 2 bases, and 8 bases separated the two germline ends. The chain's CDR3 is CASSFDGTYEQYF. The CDR3, as DNA: TGCGCCAGCAGCTTCGACGGGACCTACGAGCAGTACTTC.

The chain employs TRBV19 and TRBJ2-5; D gene unclear. Germline loops: CDR1 LNHDA, CDR2 SQIVND (reference sequence). Trimming left V 2 bases short and J 0 bases short, with 7 bases between. CDR3 length equals 14 residues. CDR3 nucleotides: TGTGCCAGTAGTATACAGGCGTACCAAGAGACCCAGTACTTC. The encoded protein is CASSIQAYQETQYF.

The genes are TRBV7-9 and TRBJ2-1; TRBD1 matches 8 bases. The CDR3 contains 14 residues. With 5 bases clipped from V and 10 bases from J, the junction kept 10 bases outside the gene matches. Germline-derived CDR1 and CDR2 are SEHNR and FQNEAQ (reference sequence). CDR3 DNA: TGTGCCAGCAGCCCAGGACAGGGAGTCTTGGAGCAGTTCTTC. Residues: CASSPGQGVLEQFF.

This clone was picked up one time. The genes are TRBV9 and TRBJ1-1, with a weak D call TRBD1 (5 bases). The V and J ends lost 2 bases and 3 bases respectively, with 17 bases between them. The germline V gene encodes CDR1 SGDLS and CDR2 YYNGEE. The CDR3 extends over 16 amino acids. CDR3 amino acids: CASSVGRSGGYTEAFF. The CDR3 DNA reads as TGTGCCAGCAGCGTGGGGAGGAGCGGGGGGTACACTGAAGCTTTCTTT.

This clone showed up just once. The CDR3 reads CASSTHPAADTQYF. Written as DNA, the CDR3 is TGCGCCAGCAGCACGCATCCCGCGGCAGATACGCAGTATTTT. The gene calls are TRBV5-1 and TRBJ2-3; no firm D call. The CDR3 spans 14 residues. V was clipped by 4 bases and J by 4 bases, with 13 bases between them. CDR1 is SGHRS, CDR2 YFSETQ, per germline. Variable domain in full (rest from reference TRBV5-1 and TRBJ2-3): KAGVTQTPRYLIKTRGQQVTLSCSPISGHRSVSWYQQTPGQGLQFLFEYFSETQRNKGNFPGRFSGRQFSNSRSEMNVSTLELGDSALYLCASSTHPAADTQYFGPGTRLTVL.

This chain joins TRBV18 and TRBJ2-1; perhaps TRBD2 as D (7 bases). The V end lost 4 bases, the J end lost 9 bases, and 19 bases lay between the germline ends. Germline V gives CDR1 KGHSH, CDR2 LQKENI. CDR3 length: 15 amino acids. In nucleotides, the CDR3 is TGTGCCAGCTCACTTTTAGCGGGCCAGGGGAGTGAGCAGTTCTTC. It yields the protein CASSLLAGQGSEQFF.

This rearrangement joins TRBV5-1 to TRBJ2-2; the D is unclear. CDR1 and CDR2 (germline): SGHRS, YFSETQ. Trimming took off 0 bases at V and 2 bases at J, with 11 bases between the two ends. The CDR3 covers 16 residues. As DNA, the CDR3 is TGCGCCAGCAGCTTGGGAACTACGGTTAACACCGGGGAGCTGTTTTTT. Translation gives CASSLGTTVNTGELFF.

There are a few counts of this clone. The chain links TRBV28 to TRBJ2-7; possibly TRBD2 for D (7 bases). The length of the CDR3 is 14 residues. The V end was cut by 2 bases, the J end by 7 bases, with 15 bases between. CDR1 is MDHEN, CDR2 SYDVKM, per germline. CDR3 sequence reads: CASSLGGALKEQYF. The DNA of the CDR3 is TGTGCCAGCAGTTTAGGGGGGGCGCTTAAAGAGCAGTACTTC.

This clone has a single count. V is TRBV7-2 and J is TRBJ2-7, with D perhaps TRBD2 (6 bases). Trimming pared 7 bases from V and 2 bases from J, leaving 18 bases between. The CDR3 contains 15 residues. Germline V gene lookup returns CDR1 SGHTA and CDR2 FQGNSA. CDR3 loop: CASTPNGGSAYEQYF. The CDR3 bases are TGTGCCAGCACTCCGAACGGGGGTTCAGCCTACGAGCAGTACTTC.

This chain links TRBV5-5 with TRBJ2-2; tentatively, D is TRBD1 (6 bases). V was pared by 3 bases and J by 7 bases, with 13 bases between. Germline V gene lookup returns CDR1 SGHKS and CDR2 YYEKEE (reference sequence). This CDR3 comprises 14 residues. Here the CDR3 DNA reads TGTGCCAGCAGCTGGGGTTACAGGGACGGGGAGCTGTTTTTT. Protein: CASSWGYRDGELFF.

The V call is TRBV20-1, the J call TRBJ1-4, with D unclear. CDR1 is DFQATT, CDR2 SNEGSKA, per germline (reference sequence). With 5 bases removed from V and 11 bases from J, the gap between germline ends came to 12 bases. The CDR3 has 11 amino acids. CDR3 residues: CSAPAGEKLFF. CDR3 sequence (DNA): TGCAGTGCTCCCGCCGGGGAGAAACTGTTTTTT.